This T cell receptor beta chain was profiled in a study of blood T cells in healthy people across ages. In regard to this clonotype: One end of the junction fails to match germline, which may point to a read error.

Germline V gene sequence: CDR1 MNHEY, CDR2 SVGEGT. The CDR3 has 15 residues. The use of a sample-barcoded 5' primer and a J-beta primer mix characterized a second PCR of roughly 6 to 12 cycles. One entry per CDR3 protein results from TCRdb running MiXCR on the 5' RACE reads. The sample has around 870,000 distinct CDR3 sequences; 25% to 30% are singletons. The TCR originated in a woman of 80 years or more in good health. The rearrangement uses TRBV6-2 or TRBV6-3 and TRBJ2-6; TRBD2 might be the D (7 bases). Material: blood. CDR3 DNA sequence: TGTGCCAGCAATACGGGGGGCTCTGGGGCCAACGCCCTGACTTTC. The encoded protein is CASNTGGSGANALTF.